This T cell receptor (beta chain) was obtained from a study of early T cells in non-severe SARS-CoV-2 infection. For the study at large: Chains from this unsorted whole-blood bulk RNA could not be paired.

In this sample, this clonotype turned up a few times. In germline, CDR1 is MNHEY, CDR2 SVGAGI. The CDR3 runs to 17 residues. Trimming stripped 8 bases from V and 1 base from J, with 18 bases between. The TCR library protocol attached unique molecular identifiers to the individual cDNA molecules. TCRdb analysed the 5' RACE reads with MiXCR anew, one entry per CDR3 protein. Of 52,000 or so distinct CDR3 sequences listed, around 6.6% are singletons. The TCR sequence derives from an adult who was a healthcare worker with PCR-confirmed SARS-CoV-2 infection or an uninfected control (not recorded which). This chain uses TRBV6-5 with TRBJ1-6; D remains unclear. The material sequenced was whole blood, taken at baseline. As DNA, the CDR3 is TGTGCCAGCCACCCGGGCAGACGTTATTCCTATAATTCACCCCTCCACTTT. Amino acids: CASHPGRRYSYNSPLHF.